This record concerns one T cell receptor beta chain sequence. Its antigen target is currently unknown. Per-nucleotide qualities are absent, and no much larger clonotype sits a single base away. CDR1 SQVTM and CDR2 ANQGSEA were looked up in the germline V gene. Trimming removed 2 bases from V and 0 bases from J; the gene matches leave 7 bases unexplained. The CDR3 spans 16 residues, from the cysteine through the phenylalanine. This entry keeps only the CDR3 DNA: 48 bases, framed from base 1. The immunoSEQ Assay, a bias-controlled multiplex PCR, was used to amplify TCRbeta CDR3 regions from genomic DNA. On the authors' methods: Nucleated cell counts per sample were estimated from amplification of reference gene primers within the assay. Sequence reads were collapsed and filtered to measure the absolute abundance of every unique TCRbeta CDR3 rearrangement. For each sample, productive Simpson clonality was calculated as the square root of Simpson's diversity index over productive rearrangements. TCRdb re-hosts the immuneACCESS table, in-frame sequences only. Its copies lack some clones; in the studies checked, an unresolved V gene accounts for under half of them, and the cause for the rest is not known. V and J calls and clone size are given by that table; D and trimming were obtained from the DNA. This sample gives over 65,000 clones in total; 85% to 90% of them show up just once. The ten biggest clones cover under 6% of the sample.

The sample originates from a study of blood T cell repertoires in COVID-19 (TCRdb year 2020). Notes on the research overall: Collaborator samples came from the United States, Italy and Spain and covered acute and convalescent phases of COVID-19. Samples came from the ongoing ImmuneRACE study (first 160 participants) plus 1,254 subjects from 6 global collaborators. The repertoires were released in a freely available public database meant as a resource for research on the immune response to SARS-CoV-2. The prospective study material was composed of cDNA or gDNA derived from T cells, B-cell-depleted T cells, or PBMCs. Sample metadata almost always included a de-identified subject ID, COVID-19 status, age in years and sex. Where available, HLA class I and class II types were taken from metadata supplied by the sample provider and were not determined by assay-based typing. Deeply sampled blood TCRbeta repertoires from subjects exposed to, actively infected with, or recovered from COVID-19 were included in the dataset. Broad study findings and their caveats: How much clinical and demographic metadata was included differed by source and by participant, and the metadata was provided uncurated.

Each collaborating institution followed its own protocols to collect whole blood in K2EDTA tubes. Collaborator samples were shipped for TCRbeta analysis as frozen whole blood, isolated PBMCs, or DNA extracted from either sample type. The receptor was derived from a man between 50 and 59 years old with active COVID-19. The sample comprised peripheral blood. Recombination linked TRBV29-1 to TRBJ2-1; 7 bases in between match TRBD1. The DNA reads as follows: TGCAGCGTTGAAAAGACAGGGACGGGCTCCTACAATGAGCAGTTCTTC. Its protein reads: CSVEKTGTGSYNEQFF.